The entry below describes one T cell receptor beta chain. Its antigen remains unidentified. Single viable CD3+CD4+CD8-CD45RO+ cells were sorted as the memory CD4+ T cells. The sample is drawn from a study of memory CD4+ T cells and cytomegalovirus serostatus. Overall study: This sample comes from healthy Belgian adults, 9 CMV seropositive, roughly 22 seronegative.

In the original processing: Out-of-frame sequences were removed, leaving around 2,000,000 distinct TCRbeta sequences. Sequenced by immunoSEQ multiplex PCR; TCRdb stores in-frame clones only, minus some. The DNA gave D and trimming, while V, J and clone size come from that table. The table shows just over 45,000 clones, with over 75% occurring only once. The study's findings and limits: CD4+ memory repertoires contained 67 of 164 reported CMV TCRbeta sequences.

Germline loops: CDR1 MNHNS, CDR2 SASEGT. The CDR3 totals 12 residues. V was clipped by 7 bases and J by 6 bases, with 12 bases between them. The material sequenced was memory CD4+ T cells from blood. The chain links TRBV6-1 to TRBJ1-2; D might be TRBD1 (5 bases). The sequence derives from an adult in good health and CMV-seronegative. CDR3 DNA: TGTGCCAGCAACTTCCTAGGGGATGGCTACACCTTC. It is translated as CASNFLGDGYTF.